The 8 T cell receptor beta chains below come from one sample, sequenced in a study of blood T cell repertoires in COVID-19. Profiling relied on immunoSEQ multiplex PCR, and the TCRdb table lists in-frame clones only, not all of them. This sample has about 140,000 clones, with 84% found just once. Specimen: PBMCs or T cells enriched from blood (not recorded which). These receptors all come from a young woman who had been exposed to COVID-19.

This chain's CDR3 is CASKIGDPYEQYF. The CDR3, as DNA: TGTGCCAGTAAAATCGGGGATCCCTACGAGCAGTACTTC. The chain uses TRBV28 and TRBJ2-7, with D maybe TRBD2 (5 bases). From germline, CDR1 is MDHEN and CDR2 SYDVKM. V shed 9 bases and J shed 2 bases, with 14 bases lying between them. The CDR3 has 13 residues.

The rearrangement joins TRBV2 to TRBJ2-7, with 11 bases lining up with TRBD2. The V and J ends lost 6 bases and 2 bases, in that order; junction bases with no gene match: 3. This CDR3 has 14 amino acids. Germline-derived CDR1 and CDR2 are SNHLY and FYNNEI. Written as DNA, the CDR3 is TGTGCCAGCAGAGTGACTAGCGGGACCTACGAGCAGTACTTC. Translated: CASRVTSGTYEQYF.

CDR3 coding DNA: TGTGCCAGCAGCTTCCGGGGAGCCAAAAACATTCAGTACTTC. It specifies CASSFRGAKNIQYF. The chain links TRBV5-5 to TRBJ2-4; a weak D match, TRBD2 (5 bases). Trimming removed 2 bases from V and 0 bases from J, with 6 bases in between. In germline, CDR1 is SGHKS, CDR2 YYEKEE (reference sequence). The CDR3 has 14 amino acids.

At least ten counts were recorded for this clone. The chain carries TRBV6-6 and TRBJ2-1; D might be TRBD2 (6 bases). The CDR3 has 16 amino acids. Deletions cut 1 base from V and 6 bases from J, with 16 bases between. CDR1 and CDR2 from the germline V gene are MNHNY and SVGAGI (reference sequence). The CDR3 DNA reads TGTGCCAGCAGTTACTATGAGGGTCTAGCGAGCAATGAGCAGTTCTTC. Its protein is CASSYYEGLASNEQFF.

This rearrangement joins TRBV30 to TRBJ2-1, with unresolved D. The V end lost 3 bases, the J end lost 6 bases, and 9 bases lay between the germline ends. Per germline, CDR1 GTSNPN and CDR2 SVGIG (reference sequence). The CDR3 runs to 12 residues. The CDR3 region is CAWSPPGNEQFF. The CDR3 DNA reads as TGTGCCTGGAGCCCCCCGGGCAATGAGCAGTTCTTC.

The chain is built from TRBV7-8 and TRBJ2-1; 9 nucleotides align to TRBD2. The ends lost 1 base at V and 0 bases at J; junction bases unmatched: 10. There are 19 residues in the CDR3. Germline V lookup: CDR1 SGHVS, CDR2 FQNEAQ. The DNA of the CDR3 is TGTGCCAGCAGCTTAGGACCGGGACTAGCAGCCAGCTCCTACAATGAGCAGTTCTTC. It encodes CASSLGPGLAASSYNEQFF.

The V gene is TRBV19, the J gene TRBJ1-1, with D perhaps matching TRBD1 (6 bases). Deletions cut 3 bases from V and 0 bases from J, with 8 bases between. In germline, CDR1 is LNHDA, CDR2 SQIVND (reference sequence). This CDR3 contains 14 residues. The CDR3 region has the DNA TGTGCCAGTAGTATGGGACACCTGAACACTGAAGCTTTCTTT. This gives the protein CASSMGHLNTEAFF.

This chain links TRBV11-3 with TRBJ2-5; D unclear. The CDR3 runs to 13 residues. The germline gives CDR1 SGHNT, CDR2 YENEEA. V dropped 3 bases and J dropped 5 bases, with 10 bases sitting between them. The CDR3 sequence: CASSLESVETQYF. The CDR3 DNA reads TGTGCCAGCAGCTTGGAGAGCGTGGAGACCCAGTACTTC.